Sequencing of this T cell receptor beta chain was carried out in a study of blood T cell repertoires in COVID-19. The assay was immunoSEQ multiplex PCR, and TCRdb's table has in-frame clones only and misses some. The sample has hundreds of thousands of clones; around 88% are singletons. CDR1 is MNHNS and CDR2 is SASEGT in the germline V gene. The V and J ends lost 3 bases and 6 bases respectively, with 6 bases between them. This CDR3 comprises 11 residues. This receptor was obtained from a middle-aged woman with acute COVID-19. The sample consisted of PBMCs or T cells enriched from blood (not recorded which). This chain uses TRBV6-1 with TRBJ2-7; D is unclear. CDR3 region: CASSDDSEQYV. In nucleotides, the CDR3 is TGTGCCAGCAGTGATGACTCCGAGCAGTACGTC.